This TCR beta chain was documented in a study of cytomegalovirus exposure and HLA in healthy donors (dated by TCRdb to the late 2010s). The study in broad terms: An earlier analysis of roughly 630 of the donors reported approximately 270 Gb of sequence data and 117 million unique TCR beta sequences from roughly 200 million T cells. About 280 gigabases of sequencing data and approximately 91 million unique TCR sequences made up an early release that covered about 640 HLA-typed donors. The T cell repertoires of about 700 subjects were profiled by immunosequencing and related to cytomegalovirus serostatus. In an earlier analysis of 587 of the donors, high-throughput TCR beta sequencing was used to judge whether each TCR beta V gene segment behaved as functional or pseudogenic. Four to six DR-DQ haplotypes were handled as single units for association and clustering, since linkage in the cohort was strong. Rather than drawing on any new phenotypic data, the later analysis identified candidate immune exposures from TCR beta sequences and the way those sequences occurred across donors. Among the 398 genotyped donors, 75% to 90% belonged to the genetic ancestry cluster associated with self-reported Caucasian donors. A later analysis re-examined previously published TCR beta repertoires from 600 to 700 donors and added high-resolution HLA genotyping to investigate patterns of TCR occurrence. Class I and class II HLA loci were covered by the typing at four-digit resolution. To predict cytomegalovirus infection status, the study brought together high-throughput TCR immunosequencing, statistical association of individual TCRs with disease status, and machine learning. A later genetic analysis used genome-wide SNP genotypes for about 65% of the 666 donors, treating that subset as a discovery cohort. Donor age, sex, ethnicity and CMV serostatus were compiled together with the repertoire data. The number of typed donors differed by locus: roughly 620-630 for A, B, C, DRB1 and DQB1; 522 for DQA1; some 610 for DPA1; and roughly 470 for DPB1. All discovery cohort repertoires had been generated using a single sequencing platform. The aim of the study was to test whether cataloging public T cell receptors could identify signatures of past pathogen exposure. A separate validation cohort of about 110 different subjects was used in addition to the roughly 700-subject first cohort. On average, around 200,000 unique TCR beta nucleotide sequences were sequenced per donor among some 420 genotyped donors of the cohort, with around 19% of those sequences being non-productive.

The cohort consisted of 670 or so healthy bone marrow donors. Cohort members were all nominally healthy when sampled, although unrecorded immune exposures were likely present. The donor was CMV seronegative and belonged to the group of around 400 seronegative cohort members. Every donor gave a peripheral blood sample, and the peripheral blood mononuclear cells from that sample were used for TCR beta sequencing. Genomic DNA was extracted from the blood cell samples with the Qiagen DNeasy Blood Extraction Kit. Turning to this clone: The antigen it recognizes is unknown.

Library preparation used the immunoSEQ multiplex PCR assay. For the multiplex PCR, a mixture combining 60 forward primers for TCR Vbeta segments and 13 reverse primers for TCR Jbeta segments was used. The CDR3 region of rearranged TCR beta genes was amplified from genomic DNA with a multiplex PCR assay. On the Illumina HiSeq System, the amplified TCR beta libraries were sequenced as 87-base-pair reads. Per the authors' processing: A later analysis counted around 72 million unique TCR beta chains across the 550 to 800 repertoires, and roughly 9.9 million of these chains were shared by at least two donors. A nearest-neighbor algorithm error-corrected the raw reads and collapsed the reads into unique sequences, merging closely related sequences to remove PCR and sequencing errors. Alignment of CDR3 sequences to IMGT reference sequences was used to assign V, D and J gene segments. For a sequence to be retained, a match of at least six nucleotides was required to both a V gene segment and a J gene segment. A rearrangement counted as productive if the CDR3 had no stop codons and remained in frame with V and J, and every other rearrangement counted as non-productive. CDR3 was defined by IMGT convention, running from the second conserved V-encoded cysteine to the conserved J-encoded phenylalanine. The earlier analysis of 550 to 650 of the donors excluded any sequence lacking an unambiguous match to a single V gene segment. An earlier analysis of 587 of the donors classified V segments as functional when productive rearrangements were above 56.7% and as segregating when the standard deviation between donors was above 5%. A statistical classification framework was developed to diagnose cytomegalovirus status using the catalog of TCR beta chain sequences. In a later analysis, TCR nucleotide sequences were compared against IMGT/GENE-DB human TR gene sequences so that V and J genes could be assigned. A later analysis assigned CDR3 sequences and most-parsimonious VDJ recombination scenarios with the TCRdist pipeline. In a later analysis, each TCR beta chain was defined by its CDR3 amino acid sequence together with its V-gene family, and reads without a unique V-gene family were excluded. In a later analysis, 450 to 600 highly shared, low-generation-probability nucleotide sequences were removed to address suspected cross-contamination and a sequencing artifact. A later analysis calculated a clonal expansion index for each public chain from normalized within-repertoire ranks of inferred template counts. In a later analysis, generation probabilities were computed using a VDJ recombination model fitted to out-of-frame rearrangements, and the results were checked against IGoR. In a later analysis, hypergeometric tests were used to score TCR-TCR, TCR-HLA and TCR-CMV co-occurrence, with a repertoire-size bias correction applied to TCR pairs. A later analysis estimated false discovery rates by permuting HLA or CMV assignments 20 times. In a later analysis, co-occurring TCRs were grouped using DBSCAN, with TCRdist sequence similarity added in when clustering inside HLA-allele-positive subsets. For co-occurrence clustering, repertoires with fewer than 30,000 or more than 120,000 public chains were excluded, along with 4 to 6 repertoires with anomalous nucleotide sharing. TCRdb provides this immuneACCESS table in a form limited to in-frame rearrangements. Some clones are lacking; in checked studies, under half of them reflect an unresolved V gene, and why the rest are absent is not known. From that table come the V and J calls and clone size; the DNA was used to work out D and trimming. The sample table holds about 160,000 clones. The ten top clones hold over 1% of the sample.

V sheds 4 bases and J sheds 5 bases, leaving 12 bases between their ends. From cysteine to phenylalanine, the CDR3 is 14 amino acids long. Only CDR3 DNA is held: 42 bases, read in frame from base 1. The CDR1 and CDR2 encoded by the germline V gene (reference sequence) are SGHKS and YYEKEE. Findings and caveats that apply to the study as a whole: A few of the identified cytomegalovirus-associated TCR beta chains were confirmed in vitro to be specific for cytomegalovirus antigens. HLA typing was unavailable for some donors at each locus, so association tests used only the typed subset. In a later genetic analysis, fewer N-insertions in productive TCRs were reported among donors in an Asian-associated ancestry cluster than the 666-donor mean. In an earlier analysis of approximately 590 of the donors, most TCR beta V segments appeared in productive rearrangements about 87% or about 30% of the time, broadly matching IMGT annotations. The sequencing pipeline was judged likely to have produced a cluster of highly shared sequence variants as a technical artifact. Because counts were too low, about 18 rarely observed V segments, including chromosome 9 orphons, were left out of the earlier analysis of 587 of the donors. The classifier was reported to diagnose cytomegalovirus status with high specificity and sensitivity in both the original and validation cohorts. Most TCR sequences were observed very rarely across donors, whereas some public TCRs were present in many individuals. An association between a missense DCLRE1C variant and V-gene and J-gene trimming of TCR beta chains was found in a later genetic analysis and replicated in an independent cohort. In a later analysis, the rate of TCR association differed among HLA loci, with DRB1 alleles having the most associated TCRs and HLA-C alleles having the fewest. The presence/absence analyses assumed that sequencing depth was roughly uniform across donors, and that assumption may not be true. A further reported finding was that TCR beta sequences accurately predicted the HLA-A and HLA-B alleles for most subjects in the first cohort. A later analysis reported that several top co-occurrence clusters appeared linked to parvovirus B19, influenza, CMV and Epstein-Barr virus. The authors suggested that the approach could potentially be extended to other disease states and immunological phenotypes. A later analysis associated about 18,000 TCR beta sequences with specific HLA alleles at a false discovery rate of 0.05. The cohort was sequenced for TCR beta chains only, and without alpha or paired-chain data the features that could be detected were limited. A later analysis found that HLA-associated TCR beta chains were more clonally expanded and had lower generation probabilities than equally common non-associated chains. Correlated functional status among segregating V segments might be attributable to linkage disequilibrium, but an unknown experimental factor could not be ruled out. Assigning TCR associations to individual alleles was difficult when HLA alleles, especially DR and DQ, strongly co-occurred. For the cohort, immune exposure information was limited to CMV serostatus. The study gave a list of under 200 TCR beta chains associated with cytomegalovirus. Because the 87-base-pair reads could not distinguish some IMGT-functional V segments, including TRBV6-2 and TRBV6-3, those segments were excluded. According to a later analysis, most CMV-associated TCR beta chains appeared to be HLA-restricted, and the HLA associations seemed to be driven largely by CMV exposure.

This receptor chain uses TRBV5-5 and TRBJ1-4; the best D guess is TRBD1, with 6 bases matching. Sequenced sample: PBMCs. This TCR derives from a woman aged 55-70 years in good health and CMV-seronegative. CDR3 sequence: CASSPRGLNEKLFF. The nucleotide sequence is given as TGTGCCAGCAGCCCCAGGGGATTGAATGAAAAACTGTTTTTT. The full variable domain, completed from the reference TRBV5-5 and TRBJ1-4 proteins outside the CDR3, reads DAGVTQSPTHLIKTRGQQVTLRCSPISGHKSVSWYQQVLGQGPQFIFQYYEKEERGRGNFPDRFSARQFPNYSSELNVNALLLGDSALYLCASSPRGLNEKLFFGSGTQLSVL.